The next 16 T cell receptor beta chains were all read from a single sample in a study of CD8 T cells in ankylosing spondylitis. TCRdb analysed the 5' RACE reads with MiXCR anew, one entry per CDR3 protein. The sample yields hundreds of thousands of distinct CDR3 sequences, approximately 12% seen once. Study-level points and caveats: Several highly homologous variants made up a TCR beta motif that seemed to typify ankylosing spondylitis blood.

No cognate antigen is known for these TCRs. The sample consisted of blood, either unsorted or a sorted T cell fraction (not recorded which). All receptors derive from a male donor with ankylosing spondylitis.

Ten or more counts support this clonotype. This rearrangement joins TRBV20-1 to TRBJ2-3; 9 bases are a match to TRBD2. The CDR3 totals 19 residues. CDR1 is DFQATT, CDR2 SNEGSKA, per germline (reference sequence). The J segment lost 2 bases and the V segment lost 0 bases, leaving 15 bases of the junction unmatched. The CDR3 region is CSARERLAGRGWTTDTQYF. The CDR3 nucleotides are TGCAGTGCTAGAGAGAGGCTAGCGGGAAGGGGCTGGACCACAGATACGCAGTATTTT.

This clonotype was detected only a few times. The chain uses TRBV7-2 and TRBJ2-5; maybe TRBD2 (5 bases). Deletions cut 4 bases from V and 7 bases from J, with 19 bases between. The CDR3 is made up of 15 amino acids. Germline values: CDR1 SGHTA, CDR2 FQGNSA. Here the CDR3 DNA reads TGTGCCAGCAGCTCCCCCCGAGGGAGAGGTGTGACCCAGTACTTC. Its protein product is CASSSPRGRGVTQYF.

This clonotype has only a few counts. The chain employs TRBV20-1 and TRBJ2-2; 7 bases map to TRBD2. V was pared by 0 bases and J by 5 bases, with 3 bases of the junction left unmatched. Germline values: CDR1 DFQATT, CDR2 SNEGSKA (reference sequence). There are 14 residues in the CDR3. CDR3: CSARDGRRTGELFF. For the CDR3, the DNA is TGCAGTGCTAGAGACGGGAGGAGGACCGGGGAGCTGTTTTTT.

The V call is TRBV6-1, the J call TRBJ2-1; TRBD2 matches 8 bases. Trimming took 5 bases from V and 8 from J; bases not matched to a gene: 5. Germline lookup yields CDR1 MNHNS and CDR2 SASEGT. The CDR3 contains 13 residues. The DNA of the CDR3 is TGTGCCAGCAGTCGCTGGACTAGCCATGAGCAGTTCTTC. Translating it yields CASSRWTSHEQFF.

The chain employs TRBV6-5 and TRBJ1-1; no reliable D call. Per the germline V gene, CDR1 is MNHEY and CDR2 is SVGAGI. There are 11 residues in the CDR3. V was trimmed by 8 bases and J by 6 bases, leaving 10 bases between them. CDR3 amino acids: CASVRAAEAFF. CDR3 sequence (DNA): TGTGCCAGCGTAAGGGCCGCTGAAGCTTTCTTT.

This clonotype has a handful of counts. V is TRBV28 and J is TRBJ2-7, with 10 bases that match TRBD2. The CDR3 spans 15 residues. Per the germline V gene, CDR1 is MDHEN and CDR2 is SYDVKM. Losses at the gene ends were 5 bases for V and 0 bases for J; bases not matched to a gene: 4. The DNA for the CDR3 is TGTGCCAGCAGTCGGACTAGCGGACACTCCTACGAGCAGTACTTC. Protein sequence: CASSRTSGHSYEQYF.

This clonotype was picked up many times. This chain links TRBV15 with TRBJ2-7, with TRBD2 identical over 7 bases. There are 14 residues in the CDR3. CDR1 and CDR2 (germline): LNHNV, YYDKDF (reference sequence). J lost 6 bases, V lost 1 base, and 6 bases had no gene match. The CDR3 loop reads CATSRGEGLAEQYF. The DNA of the CDR3 is TGTGCCACCAGCAGAGGGGAGGGTCTCGCCGAGCAGTACTTC.

This clonotype was seen only a few times. The chain recombines TRBV12-3 or TRBV12-4 with TRBJ1-1; a possible D gene is TRBD1 (6 bases). The V end was cut by 5 bases, the J end by 1 base, with 11 bases between. The CDR3 is 14 residues long. The CDR3 coding sequence is TGTGCCAGCAGTCTACAGGGCCAGAACACTGAAGCTTTCTTT. Translating it yields CASSLQGQNTEAFF.

This clonotype was counted a few times. The chain uses TRBV6-2 or TRBV6-3 and TRBJ2-7; D uncertain. Germline assignment: CDR1 MNHEY and CDR2 SVGEGT. The CDR3 is 11 amino acids. V was pared by 5 bases and J by 3 bases, with 5 bases between. The CDR3 sequence is CASSTFYEQYF. The DNA for the CDR3 is TGTGCCAGCAGTACCTTCTACGAGCAGTACTTC.

This chain links TRBV21-1 with TRBJ2-5. TRBV21-1 is shown as a pseudogene. The CDR3 loop spans 18 amino acids. The CDR3 DNA sequence: TGTGCCAGCAGTTCTAGACACATGATCATCCCTTACCAAGAGACCCAGTACTTC. It specifies CASSSRHMIIPYQETQYF.

This clonotype was observed many times. The chain is built from TRBV20-1 and TRBJ1-5, with 8 bases matching TRBD1. V was pared by 5 bases and J by 7 bases, with 7 bases of the junction left unmatched. The CDR3 consists of 13 residues. The germline V gene encodes CDR1 DFQATT and CDR2 SNEGSKA (reference sequence). Written as DNA, the CDR3 is TGCAGTGCTTCTCAGGGGGCTGGGCAGCCCCAGCATTTT. Protein product: CSASQGAGQPQHF.

Only a few counts were recorded for this clonotype. The chain joins TRBV5-1 to TRBJ2-7; D gene ambiguous. Germline loops: CDR1 SGHRS, CDR2 YFSETQ. There are 14 residues in the CDR3. V dropped 2 bases and J dropped 5 bases, with 14 bases sitting between them. This CDR3 reads CASSLGAPSHEQYF. The DNA for the CDR3 is TGCGCCAGCAGCTTAGGAGCCCCAAGTCACGAGCAGTACTTC.

At least ten counts were recorded for this clonotype. The chain is built from TRBV20-1 and TRBJ1-5; the D gene is possibly TRBD1 (6 bases). The CDR3 has 14 amino acids. V dropped 4 bases and J dropped 1 base, with 11 bases sitting between them. Per the germline V gene, CDR1 is DFQATT and CDR2 is SNEGSKA (reference sequence). The CDR3 DNA reads as TGCAGTGCTATCAGGGGTGCGAGCAATCAGCCCCAGCATTTT. This sequence encodes CSAIRGASNQPQHF.

This clonotype was seen more than once but under ten times. The chain has TRBV7-2 and TRBJ2-6; no clear D. Germline V gives CDR1 SGHTA, CDR2 FQGNSA. The CDR3 runs 14 residues. V gave up 7 bases and J gave up 0 bases, with 7 bases separating them. The CDR3 nucleotides are TGTGCCAGCAACCCTTACTCTGGGGCCAACGTCCTGACTTTC. Its translation: CASNPYSGANVLTF.

The CDR3 bases are TGCAGTGCTTTTACCGGGGGCTCCCTCTTAGGGGCTCCTTATGGCTACACCTTC. Its protein product is CSAFTGGSLLGAPYGYTF. V is TRBV20-1 and J is TRBJ1-2, with D possibly being TRBD1 (6 bases). Trimming removed 5 bases from V and 5 bases from J, with 30 bases in between. Germline V gene lookup returns CDR1 DFQATT and CDR2 SNEGSKA (reference sequence). This CDR3 spans 18 amino acids.

V and J are TRBV29-1 and TRBJ2-3, with 8 bases matching TRBD2. V gave up 6 bases and J gave up 0 bases; unmatched junction bases: 5. The CDR3 has 14 amino acids. Germline V gene sequence: CDR1 SQVTM, CDR2 ANQGSEA. CDR3 nucleotide sequence: TGCAGCGTACGTGGACTAGCCAGCACAGATACGCAGTATTTT. Encoded protein: CSVRGLASTDTQYF.